The T cell receptor beta chain under discussion was sequenced for a study of CXCR3-negative and CXCR3-positive naive CD8 T cells (dated by TCRdb to the late 2010s). Some background on the complete study: In total, about 135 million TRB reads were obtained, or roughly 1.5 +/- 0.3 million reads per library. Data from ten to twelve donors, pooled across two independent experiments, went into the diversity and physicochemical repertoire analyses. Naive subsets from roughly 5 donors and memory cells from 3 donors were included in the TRBV-TRBJ cluster analysis.

The germline V gene specifies MNHEY as CDR1 and SVGAGI as CDR2. From cysteine to phenylalanine, the CDR3 is 14 amino acids long. No DNA is recorded. For every CD8+ T cell subset, 300,000 cells were flow-sorted straight into RLT lysis buffer, and each subset was sorted in triplicate. Naive CD8+ T cells were defined stringently as CD45RO-CCR7+CD27+CD95- to exclude memory contaminants. Peripheral blood mononuclear cells were isolated from buffy coats using standard density gradient centrifugation. Naive CXCR3-negative and CXCR3-positive CD8+ T cells were flow-sorted using a FACSAria III. An RNeasy Mini Kit was used to extract total RNA from the sorted cells. The sequencer listed for this sample is NextSeq 550. The Human TCR Profiling Kit (MiLaboratory) was used to prepare UMI-labeled 5' RACE TRB cDNA libraries. The full amount of extracted RNA was used for cDNA synthesis, and the full amount of resulting cDNA was used for PCR amplification. Libraries were prepared in parallel with an identical number of PCR cycles. The source study handled its data this way. About 53,000 +/- 9,400 unique UMI-labeled TRB cDNA molecules per library were extracted with MIGEC and MiXCR, with at least two reads per UMI required. An average of approximately 40,000 +/- 10,000 functional in-frame TRB CDR3 nucleotide clonotypes without stop codons was found per library. After downsampling to 5000 UMI-labeled TRB molecules per sample, diversity metrics, including normalized Shannon-Wiener and Chao1, were computed in VDJtools. VDJtools computed clonotype-size-weighted physicochemical properties of the central five CDR3 residues: interaction energy, strength, volume and Kidera factor 4. The reads were reprocessed in TCRdb, with one entry per CDR3 protein sequence and no accompanying DNA. For this entry, the V and J calls and clone size follow TCRdb and not the study's own pipeline. The sample's clone listing holds around 63,000 distinct CDR3 sequences. Jointly, the top ten make up 4.8% of the sample.

Paper-wide results and their limitations: Because CXCR3 expression was partially decreased after cryopreservation, freshly isolated PBMCs were used for most assays. Surface CD5, linked to self-reactivity in mice, was comparable between naive subsets; TCR interaction strength was therefore also inferred from TRB CDR3 physicochemical properties. Compared with CXCR3-negative naive cells, CXCR3-positive naive cells had TRB CDR3s with higher hydrophobicity (lower Kidera factor 4), lower energy, and higher strength and volume indices. Comparably high repertoire diversity was found in both naive subsets, whereas much lower repertoire diversity was found in memory CD8+ T cells. Within the same donor, TRBV-TRBJ usage looked similar between naive CXCR3-negative and CXCR3-positive cells, but memory cells had distinct patterns.

Worth noting for this clonotype: Which antigen it targets is not known.

The rearrangement joined TRBV6-5 to TRBJ2-1; the D call of TRBD1 rests on TCRdb alone, since no DNA is present to check it. This TCR was sampled from a human donor in good health. Some clones in this sample may be carry-over from other donors' samples. The sample was naive CXCR3+ CD8+ T cells from blood. Explained via the paper, the cell subset or site label denotes: CD45RO-CCR7+CD27+CD95- naive CD8+ T cells expressing CXCR3 (TNR3+). Here the CDR3 is given as CASSLGTLYNEQFF.